These 9 T cell receptor beta chains were all obtained from the same sample, sequenced in a study of shared clonotypes between healthy human individuals. Measured with immunoSEQ multiplex PCR; TCRdb has only the in-frame clones, and not every one. The repertoire holds approximately 1,000,000 clones, with 70% to 85% as singletons. Sequenced input: memory CD4+ T cells from PBMCs. Subset indicated: CD45RA-negative fraction. The receptors shown here come from a man younger than 30 in good health. Some clones in this sample may be carry-over from other donors' samples.

V gene TRBV5-1 combines with J gene TRBJ2-2; 9 bases are a match to TRBD1. The trim removed 5 bases at V and 8 bases at J, leaving 13 bases unmatched. The CDR3 spans 16 residues. Germline values: CDR1 SGHRS, CDR2 YFSETQ. CDR3 loop: CASRDRTGANIGELFF. CDR3 bases: TGCGCCAGCAGGGATAGGACAGGGGCGAACATAGGGGAGCTGTTTTTT.

A word on this clone: This specimen includes other DNA sequences encoding the same CDR3. The chain links TRBV5-1 to TRBJ2-1, with 11 bases matching TRBD2. Germline V gives CDR1 SGHRS, CDR2 YFSETQ. This CDR3 has 16 residues. V lost 3 bases to trimming and J lost 4 bases; unmatched junction nucleotides: 6. The CDR3 protein is CASSWGLAETYNEQFF. CDR3 DNA sequence: TGCGCCAGCAGCTGGGGACTAGCGGAGACGTACAATGAGCAGTTCTTC. Using reference TRBV5-1 and TRBJ2-1 for the parts outside the CDR3, the full variable domain is KAGVTQTPRYLIKTRGQQVTLSCSPISGHRSVSWYQQTPGQGLQFLFEYFSETQRNKGNFPGRFSGRQFSNSRSEMNVSTLELGDSALYLCASSWGLAETYNEQFFGPGTRLTVL.

This clone came up a few times. The rearrangement links TRBV7-2 to TRBJ1-2, with 8 nucleotides matching TRBD1. CDR3 size: 15 residues. The germline CDR1 and CDR2 sequences are SGHTA and FQGNSA. With 5 bases clipped from V and 8 bases from J, the junction kept 13 bases outside the gene matches. This chain's CDR3 is CASSPGQGEVGGYTF. The CDR3 bases are TGTGCCAGCAGCCCAGGACAGGGCGAAGTCGGCGGCTACACCTTC.

The count of this clone is one. One end of the junction does not line up with germline, which may come from a read error. Other DNA sequences within the sample encode an identical CDR3. This chain joins TRBV7-9 and TRBJ1-1; maybe TRBD1 (5 bases). CDR1 is SEHNR and CDR2 is FQNEAQ in the germline V gene (reference sequence). The CDR3 loop spans 12 amino acids. The CDR3 DNA follows: TGTGCCAGCAGCTTATCGGACACTGAAGCCTTCTTT. Amino acids: CASSLSDTEAFF.

This clone occurred a few times. V and J are TRBV7-8 and TRBJ1-4; a weak D match, TRBD1 (6 bases). Germline CDR1 reads SGHVS; CDR2 reads FQNEAQ. Trimming stripped 5 bases from V and 4 bases from J, with 20 bases between. CDR3 size: 17 residues. This CDR3 is CASSRILIGGSNEKLFF. In nucleotides, the CDR3 is TGTGCCAGCAGCCGCATCCTCATTGGGGGCAGTAATGAAAAACTGTTTTTT.

The chain is built from TRBV25-1 and TRBJ1-5; unclear D gene. The CDR3 is made up of 14 amino acids. The V end lost 1 base, the J end lost 4 bases, and 8 bases lay between the germline ends. In germline, CDR1 is MGHDK, CDR2 SYGVNS. The CDR3 region has the DNA TGTGCCAGCAGTGAATCGGTAGGTAATCAGCCCCAGCATTTT. Its translation is CASSESVGNQPQHF.

The CDR3 DNA reads as TGTGCCACCAGCAGGGACAGGGGACTGGGGGAAAAACTGTTTTTT. This gives the protein CATSRDRGLGEKLFF. J is TRBJ1-4 and V is TRBV15, with TRBD1 identical over 9 bases. The CDR3 has 15 residues. The germline V gene has CDR1 LNHNV and CDR2 YYDKDF (reference sequence). V lost 3 bases to trimming and J lost 8 bases; unmatched junction nucleotides: 7.

This clone was seen once. V is TRBV7-8 and J is TRBJ2-7, with TRBD1 identical over 10 bases. CDR1 and CDR2 (germline): SGHVS, FQNEAQ. Unmatched junction bases numbered 6, after V lost 4 bases and J lost 3 bases. This CDR3 has 15 amino acids. The chain's CDR3 is CASSSGQGIGYEQYF. The CDR3 nucleotides are TGTGCCAGCAGCTCGGGACAGGGGATAGGCTACGAGCAGTACTTC. Using reference TRBV7-8 and TRBJ2-7 for the parts outside the CDR3, the full variable domain is GAGVSQSPRYKVAKRGQDVALRCDPISGHVSLFWYQQALGQGPEFLTYFQNEAQLDKSGLPSDRFFAERPEGSVSTLKIQRTQQEDSAVYLCASSSGQGIGYEQYFGPGTRLTVT.

The gene calls are TRBV7-2 and TRBJ2-1; D gene ambiguous. The CDR3 sequence is 15 residues long. V was cut by 1 base and J by 8 bases, with 15 bases left in between. From germline, CDR1 is SGHTA and CDR2 FQGNSA. CDR3 DNA sequence: TGTGCCAGCAGCTTAGTTTCTGGTCAGGTCGATGAGCAGTTCTTC. Translating it yields CASSLVSGQVDEQFF.